Following are 24 T cell receptor beta chains from one sample sequenced in a study of cytomegalovirus exposure and HLA in healthy donors. PCR involved 60 Vbeta and 13 Jbeta primers. Libraries were prepared by immunoSEQ multiplex PCR; TCRdb keeps only in-frame clonotypes and omits some of them. The sample includes some 42,000 clones, roughly half of them seen just once. The specimen was PBMCs. These receptors all stem from a human donor in good health.

The V and J genes are TRBV6-5 and TRBJ1-3; 12 bases are shared with TRBD1. The CDR3 has 14 residues. V lost 6 bases to trimming and J lost 8 bases; unmatched junction nucleotides: 5. Germline V gene lookup returns CDR1 MNHEY and CDR2 SVGAGI. CDR3 region: CASSTGQGADTIYF. Written as DNA, the CDR3 is TGTGCCAGCAGCACGGGACAGGGGGCTGACACCATATATTTT.

The rearrangement links TRBV7-2 to TRBJ1-2; 7 bases map to TRBD1. V lost 3 bases and J lost 2; bases outside the gene matches: 3. The CDR3 is 14 amino acids. Per the germline V gene, CDR1 is SGHTA and CDR2 is FQGNSA. The DNA for the CDR3 is TGTGCCAGCAGCTTCTCAGGGGGGAACTATGGCTACACCTTC. As protein: CASSFSGGNYGYTF.

The V call is TRBV4-2, the J call TRBJ1-4, with a possible D match to TRBD1 (5 bases). This CDR3 has 16 amino acids. Germline V gives CDR1 LGHNA, CDR2 YNFKEQ. Trimming pared 1 base from V and 7 bases from J, leaving 16 bases between. The CDR3 DNA reads as TGTGCCAGCAGCCAAGGACCCGGGGGTGGAGGTGAAAAACTGTTTTTT. Protein sequence: CASSQGPGGGGEKLFF.

The V gene is TRBV6-1, the J gene TRBJ2-1; 10 nucleotides align to TRBD2. There are 17 residues in the CDR3. V lost 0 bases to trimming and J lost 7 bases; unmatched junction nucleotides: 9. Looked up from germline, CDR1 is MNHNS and CDR2 is SASEGT. The CDR3 DNA is TGTGCCAGCAGTGAAGCAAGCAGCGGGGGGGCCGGTAATGAGCAGTTCTTC. This encodes CASSEASSGGAGNEQFF.

Only a few counts were recorded for this clone. This sequence joins TRBV5-4 and TRBJ2-3; D perhaps matches TRBD2 (7 bases). Germline V CDR1 and CDR2: SGHNT, YYREEE (reference sequence). The CDR3 runs 18 residues. V dropped 10 bases and J dropped 0 bases, with 27 bases sitting between them. In DNA form, the CDR3 reads TGTGCCTCACAGCGAGGGGGGGTAGCGGGTCGCAGCACAGATACGCAGTATTTT. Translating gives CASQRGGVAGRSTDTQYF.

The V and J genes are TRBV9 and TRBJ2-5, with 9 bases that match TRBD1. Germline V CDR1 and CDR2: SGDLS, YYNGEE. Trimming removed 4 bases from V and 5 bases from J; junction bases left unmatched: 12. The length of the CDR3 is 16 residues. CDR3 nucleotide sequence: TGTGCCAGCAGCATCAACACCGGGACAGGGCTCGAGACCCAGTACTTC. Amino acid sequence: CASSINTGTGLETQYF.

This clone was found once. The CDR3 loop is CASSYSGQGGTEAFF. The CDR3 coding sequence is TGTGCCAGCAGTTACTCGGGACAGGGAGGGACTGAAGCTTTCTTT. The V call is TRBV6-5, the J call TRBJ1-1, with 9 positions matching TRBD1. The germline gives CDR1 MNHEY, CDR2 SVGAGI. The CDR3 contains 15 residues. With 0 bases clipped from V and 5 bases from J, the junction kept 4 bases outside the gene matches.

This clone has only a few counts. The gene calls are TRBV6-5 and TRBJ1-1, with TRBD1 matching over 8 bases. V gave up 5 bases and J gave up 0 bases; unmatched junction bases: 2. The CDR3 covers 14 residues. CDR1 and CDR2 (germline): MNHEY, SVGAGI. CDR3 amino acids: CASSETGVNTEAFF. DNA for the CDR3: TGTGCCAGCAGTGAGACAGGGGTGAACACTGAAGCTTTCTTT.

The V and J genes are TRBV10-1 and TRBJ2-7; D might be TRBD1 (5 bases). V was cut by 8 bases and J by 2 bases, with 19 bases left in between. The CDR3 is made up of 15 amino acids. Germline-derived CDR1 and CDR2 are WNHNN and SYGVQD (reference sequence). CDR3 nucleotides: TGCGCCAGCGGACACTACGTTAGCACTCCCTACGAGCAGTACTTC. It specifies CASGHYVSTPYEQYF.

This clone was observed a few times. The chain uses TRBV2 and TRBJ2-5; 8 bases match TRBD1. The CDR3 length is 13 residues. V shed 6 bases, J shed 5 bases, and the junction held 5 bases outside the gene matches. Per the germline V gene, CDR1 is SNHLY and CDR2 is FYNNEI. The CDR3 protein is CASRSGGSETQYF. The CDR3 DNA reads TGTGCCAGCAGGTCAGGGGGCTCGGAGACCCAGTACTTC. Looking up the rest from reference TRBV2 and TRBJ2-5 gives the full variable domain: EPEVTQTPSHQVTQMGQEVILRCVPISNHLYFYWYRQILGQKVEFLVSFYNNEISEKSEIFDDQFSVERPDGSNFTLKIRSTKLEDSAMYFCASRSGGSETQYFGPGTRLLVL.

The chain employs TRBV7-8 and TRBJ1-6, with a possible D match to TRBD1 (5 bases). Germline assignment: CDR1 SGHVS and CDR2 FQNEAQ. Trimming took 5 bases from V and 2 from J, leaving 10 bases between them. The CDR3 runs 15 residues. In nucleotides, the CDR3 is TGTGCCAGCAGCCAGAGACAGCCCTATAATTCACCCCTCCACTTT. Amino acids: CASSQRQPYNSPLHF.

This clone came up once. V usage is TRBV7-2 and J usage is TRBJ2-1, with a tentative D call TRBD2 (6 bases). V was shortened by 7 bases and J by 4 bases, with 14 bases between the two germline ends. The CDR3 is 14 residues long. Germline V gene sequence: CDR1 SGHTA, CDR2 FQGNSA. The CDR3 sequence: CASTSHGGYNEQFF. CDR3 sequence (DNA): TGTGCCAGCACTTCCCACGGGGGATACAATGAGCAGTTCTTC.

This clone was counted a single time. The gene calls are TRBV7-3 and TRBJ2-7, with D possibly being TRBD2 (6 bases). CDR1 and CDR2 (germline): SGHTA, FQGTGA. Trimming stripped 2 bases from V and 5 bases from J, with 13 bases between. This CDR3 is built from 14 residues. The CDR3 DNA reads as TGTGCCAGCAGCTTACAGGGAGGCCTTAACGAGCAGTACTTC. Encoded protein: CASSLQGGLNEQYF.

This clone has only a few counts. J is TRBJ1-1 and V is TRBV5-8; D is possibly TRBD1 (6 bases). CDR1 and CDR2 from the germline V gene are SGHTS and YDEGEE. The CDR3 contains 15 residues. The V gene lost 2 bases and the J gene lost 1 base, with 12 bases spanning the gap. As DNA, the CDR3 is TGTGCCAGCAGCTTCAGGGACACGCGGAACACTGAAGCTTTCTTT. It yields the protein CASSFRDTRNTEAFF. The full variable domain, completed using reference TRBV5-8 and TRBJ1-1, is EAGVTQSPTHLIKTRGQQATLRCSPISGHTSVYWYQQALGLGLQFLLWYDEGEERNRGNFPPRFSGRQFPNYSSELNVNALELEDSALYLCASSFRDTRNTEAFFGQGTRLTVV.

The rearrangement uses TRBV5-1 and TRBJ1-2; tentatively, D is TRBD1 (6 bases). Germline lookup yields CDR1 SGHRS and CDR2 YFSETQ. This CDR3 comprises 12 residues. Trimming stripped 4 bases from V and 8 bases from J, with 12 bases between. Written as DNA, the CDR3 is TGCGCCAGCAGCGCGGACAGAAGGGGCTACACCTTC. Amino acid sequence: CASSADRRGYTF.

This clone was counted a few times. The J gene is TRBJ2-5, the V gene TRBV4-3; TRBD2 aligns across 11 bases. CDR1 and CDR2 (germline): LGHNA, YSLEER. After removal of 3 bases from V and 4 bases from J, the junction contained 4 bases not matched to a gene. This CDR3 contains 15 residues. Written as DNA, the CDR3 is TGCGCCAGCAGCCAGATAGCGGGGGGGGGAGAGACCCAGTACTTC. Its protein product is CASSQIAGGGETQYF.

The V gene is TRBV18, the J gene TRBJ2-3, with D possibly TRBD2 on 5 matching bases. The CDR3 covers 14 residues. Germline V CDR1 and CDR2: KGHSH, LQKENI. V was clipped by 3 bases and J by 2 bases, with 9 bases between them. CDR3 sequence: CASSPRDNTDTQYF. The CDR3 nucleotides are TGTGCCAGCTCACCTCGGGATAACACAGATACGCAGTATTTT.

This clone was seen a single time. The V gene is TRBV6-5, the J gene TRBJ2-2; 7 bases align to TRBD2. The CDR3 sequence is 13 residues long. Germline loops: CDR1 MNHEY, CDR2 SVGAGI. V shed 8 bases, J shed 4 bases, and the junction held 4 bases outside the gene matches. DNA of the CDR3: TGTGCCAGCCGTAGGACTAGCACCGGGGAGCTGTTTTTT. Amino acids: CASRRTSTGELFF.

A few counts support this clone. V and J are TRBV7-2 and TRBJ1-1; D not resolved. V gave up 3 bases and J gave up 1 base, with 15 bases separating them. Germline CDR1 is SGHTA and CDR2 is FQGNSA. CDR3 length: 16 residues. The CDR3 sequence: CASSLRNRPRNTEAFF. The CDR3 coding sequence is TGTGCCAGCAGCTTGAGAAACAGACCCCGGAACACTGAAGCTTTCTTT.

The V gene is TRBV2, the J gene TRBJ2-7, with a weak D call TRBD2 (6 bases). In germline, CDR1 is SNHLY, CDR2 FYNNEI. The V end was cut by 4 bases, the J end by 9 bases, with 25 bases between. The CDR3 consists of 16 residues. CDR3: CASSGWGGALSLGQYF. Here the CDR3 DNA reads TGTGCCAGCAGTGGATGGGGCGGGGCGCTCTCCCTAGGGCAGTACTTC.

The V and J genes are TRBV11-1 and TRBJ2-4; 8 bases match TRBD1. The V gene's germline CDR1 is SGHAT and CDR2 FQDESV (reference sequence). J was trimmed by 1 base and V by 4 bases; bases with no gene match: 6. The CDR3 consists of 16 residues. The CDR3 coding sequence is TGTGCCAGCAGCTCGACAGGGGTTCGGGCCAAAAACATTCAGTACTTC. It translates to CASSSTGVRAKNIQYF.

CDR3 sequence reads: CASSAPRGQSYEQYF. DNA of the CDR3: TGTGCCAGCAGCGCACCACGGGGACAGTCTTACGAGCAGTACTTC. The V gene is TRBV7-2, the J gene TRBJ2-7, with 7 bases aligning to TRBD1. Germline CDR1 and CDR2: SGHTA and FQGNSA. This CDR3 region has 15 residues. V shed 5 bases and J 4 bases; nucleotides not matched to a gene: 11.

The chain couples TRBV9 to TRBJ2-5; 7 bases are shared with TRBD1. Looked up from germline, CDR1 is SGDLS and CDR2 is YYNGEE. The ends lost 3 bases at V and 3 bases at J; junction bases unmatched: 8. This CDR3 has 15 amino acids. In DNA form, the CDR3 reads TGTGCCAGCAGCGCGGCGAACAGGGGAGAAGAGACCCAGTACTTC. This codes for CASSAANRGEETQYF.

The rearrangement joins TRBV29-1 to TRBJ2-7, with 9 bases aligning to TRBD1. Germline loops: CDR1 SQVTM, CDR2 ANQGSEA. The CDR3 length is 13 residues. The J segment lost 3 bases and the V segment lost 3 bases, leaving 3 bases of the junction unmatched. This chain's CDR3 is CSVEGQGGYEQYF. The CDR3 DNA reads as TGCAGCGTTGAGGGACAGGGAGGCTACGAGCAGTACTTC.